Reported below is one TCR beta chain. Its antigen is still unknown. Using immunoSEQ multiplex PCR, the repertoire was profiled, and TCRdb retains in-frame clones only, with some absent. Of 150,000 to 200,000 clones in the sample, 84% were seen once. This entry is derived from a study of cytomegalovirus exposure and HLA in healthy donors. Notes on the study in general: Reports indicated that the classifier achieved high specificity and sensitivity in diagnosing cytomegalovirus status.

The CDR3 extends over 14 amino acids. Per the germline V gene, CDR1 is MDHEN and CDR2 is SYDVKM. V shed 4 bases and J 4 bases; nucleotides not matched to a gene: 6. The sequencing sample was made of PBMCs. This sequence originates from a young man in good health and CMV-seropositive. The J gene is TRBJ2-5, the V gene TRBV28, with 7 nucleotides matching TRBD2. The CDR3 nucleotides are TGTGCCAGCAGTTCTGGGGGAGGGCGAGAGACCCAGTACTTC. It translates to CASSSGGGRETQYF.